One T cell receptor (beta chain) is described in this entry. Its antigen is still unknown. Method: immunoSEQ multiplex PCR; TCRdb's copy keeps in-frame clones and lacks some. The profile covers about 60,000 clones, with over 65% appearing a single time and roughly 4% taken by the ten largest. The data were taken from a study of radiotherapy plus CTLA-4 blockade in lung cancer. For the study at large: Overall, 18% of patients showed an objective response, while around 34% attained disease control.

CTLA-4 blockade with ipilimumab, together with focal radiation, was given to patients with chemo-refractory metastatic non-small-cell lung cancer. General study results and limits: An expansion of tumor-derived TCR clones occurred in blood after radiotherapy plus ipilimumab. Best predicting response, reportedly, were early blood T cell clone dynamics, with interferon-beta.

Trimming pared 4 bases from V and 0 bases from J, leaving 7 bases between. Germline CDR1 reads SGHNT; CDR2 reads YYREEE (reference sequence). The CDR3 spans 14 residues. This chain joins TRBV5-4 and TRBJ2-2; TRBD1 is a possible D gene (6 bases). The material was peripheral blood, obtained from a patient treated with radiotherapy plus ipilimumab. The sequence was collected from a human donor with non-small cell lung cancer who had a partial response to radiotherapy plus ipilimumab. The chain's CDR3 is CASSGGPNTGELFF. CDR3 sequence (DNA): TGTGCCAGCAGCGGGGGCCCGAACACCGGGGAGCTGTTTTTT.